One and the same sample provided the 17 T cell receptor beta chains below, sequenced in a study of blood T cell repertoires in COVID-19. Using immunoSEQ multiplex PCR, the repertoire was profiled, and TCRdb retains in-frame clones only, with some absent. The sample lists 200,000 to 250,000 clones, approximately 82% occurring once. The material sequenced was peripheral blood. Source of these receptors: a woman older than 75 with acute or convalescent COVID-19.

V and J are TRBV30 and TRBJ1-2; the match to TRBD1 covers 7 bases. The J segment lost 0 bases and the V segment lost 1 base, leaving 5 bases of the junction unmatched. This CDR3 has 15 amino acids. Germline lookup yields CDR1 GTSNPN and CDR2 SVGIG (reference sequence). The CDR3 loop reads CAWSDLGTANYGYTF. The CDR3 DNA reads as TGTGCCTGGAGTGACCTGGGGACAGCTAACTATGGCTACACCTTC.

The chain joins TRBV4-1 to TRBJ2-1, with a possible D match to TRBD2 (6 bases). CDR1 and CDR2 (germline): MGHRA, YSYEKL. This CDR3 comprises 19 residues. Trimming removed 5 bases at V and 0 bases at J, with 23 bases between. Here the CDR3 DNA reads TGCGCCAGCAGCTCACGAGGAGGGGAGAGCTACAACTCCTACAATGAGCAGTTCTTC. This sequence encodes CASSSRGGESYNSYNEQFF.

CDR3 DNA sequence: TGTGCCAGCAGCCAAGAACAGCGGGGGGGAGGTGAGCAGTTCTTC. Translated, it gives CASSQEQRGGGEQFF. This sequence joins TRBV4-2 and TRBJ2-1; 10 nucleotides line up with TRBD2. V shed 0 bases and J 9 bases; nucleotides not matched to a gene: 5. Germline CDR1 reads LGHNA; CDR2 reads YNFKEQ. The length of the CDR3 is 15 residues.

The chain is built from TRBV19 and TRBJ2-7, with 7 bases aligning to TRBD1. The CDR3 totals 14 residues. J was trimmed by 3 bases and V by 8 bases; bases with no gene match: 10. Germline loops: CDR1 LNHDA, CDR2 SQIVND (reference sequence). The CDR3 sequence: CASAETGMGYEQYF. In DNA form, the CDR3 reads TGTGCCAGTGCGGAGACAGGGATGGGCTACGAGCAGTACTTC.

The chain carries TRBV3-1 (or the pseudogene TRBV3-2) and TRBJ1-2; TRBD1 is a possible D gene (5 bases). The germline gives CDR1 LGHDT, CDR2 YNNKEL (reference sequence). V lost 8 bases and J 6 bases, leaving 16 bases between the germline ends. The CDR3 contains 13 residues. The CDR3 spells CASVAGNDNGYTF. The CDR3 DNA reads TGTGCCAGCGTTGCAGGGAATGATAATGGCTACACCTTC.

This CDR3 reads CASSQVGGNSGNTIYF. The CDR3 bases are TGTGCCAGCAGCCAGGTCGGGGGAAACTCTGGAAACACCATATATTTT. This chain joins TRBV4-2 and TRBJ1-3; TRBD1 is a possible D gene (5 bases). The germline V and J ends were trimmed by 3 bases and 0 bases, with 12 bases remaining between them. This CDR3 spans 16 amino acids. From germline, CDR1 is LGHNA and CDR2 YNFKEQ.

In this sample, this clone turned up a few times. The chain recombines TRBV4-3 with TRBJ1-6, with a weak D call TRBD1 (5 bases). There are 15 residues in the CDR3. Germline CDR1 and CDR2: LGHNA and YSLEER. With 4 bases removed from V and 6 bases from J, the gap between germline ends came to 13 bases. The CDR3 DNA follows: TGCGCCAGCAGCCGACGTACGGGGGGTAATTCACCCCTCCACTTT. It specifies CASSRRTGGNSPLHF.

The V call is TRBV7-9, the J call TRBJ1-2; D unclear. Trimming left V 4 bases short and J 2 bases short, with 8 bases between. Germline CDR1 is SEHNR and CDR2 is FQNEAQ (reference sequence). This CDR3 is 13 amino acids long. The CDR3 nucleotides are TGTGCCAGCAGCTACCGAGTAAACTATGGCTACACCTTC. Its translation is CASSYRVNYGYTF.

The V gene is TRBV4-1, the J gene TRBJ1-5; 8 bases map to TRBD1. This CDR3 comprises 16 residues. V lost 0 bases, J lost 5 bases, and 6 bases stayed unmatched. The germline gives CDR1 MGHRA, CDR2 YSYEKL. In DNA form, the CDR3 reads TGCGCCAGCAGCCAAGATTATGGGACAGGTTATCAGCCCCAGCATTTT. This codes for CASSQDYGTGYQPQHF.

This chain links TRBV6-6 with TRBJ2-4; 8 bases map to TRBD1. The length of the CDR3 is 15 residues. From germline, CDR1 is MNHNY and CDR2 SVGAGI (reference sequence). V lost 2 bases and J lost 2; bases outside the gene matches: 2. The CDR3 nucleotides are TGTGCCAGCAGTTACCAGGGGGCGACCAAAAACATTCAGTACTTC. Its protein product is CASSYQGATKNIQYF.

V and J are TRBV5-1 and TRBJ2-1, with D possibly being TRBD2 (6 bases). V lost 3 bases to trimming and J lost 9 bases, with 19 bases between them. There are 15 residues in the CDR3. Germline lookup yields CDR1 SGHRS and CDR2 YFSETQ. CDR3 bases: TGCGCCAGCAGCTCGGGACTCGCGGCAGGGCGTGAGCAGTTCTTC. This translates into CASSSGLAAGREQFF.

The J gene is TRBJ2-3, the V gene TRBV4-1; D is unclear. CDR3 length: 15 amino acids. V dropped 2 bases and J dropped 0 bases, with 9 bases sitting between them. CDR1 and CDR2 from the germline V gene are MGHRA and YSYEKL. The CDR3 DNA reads TGCGCCAGCAGCCAAACAGAAACTAGCACAGATACGCAGTATTTT. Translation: CASSQTETSTDTQYF.

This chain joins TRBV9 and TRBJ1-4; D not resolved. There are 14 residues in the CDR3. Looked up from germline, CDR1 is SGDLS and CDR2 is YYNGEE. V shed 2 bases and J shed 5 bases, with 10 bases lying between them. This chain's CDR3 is CASSVGPLNEKLFF. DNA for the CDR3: TGTGCCAGCAGCGTGGGCCCCCTGAATGAAAAACTGTTTTTT.

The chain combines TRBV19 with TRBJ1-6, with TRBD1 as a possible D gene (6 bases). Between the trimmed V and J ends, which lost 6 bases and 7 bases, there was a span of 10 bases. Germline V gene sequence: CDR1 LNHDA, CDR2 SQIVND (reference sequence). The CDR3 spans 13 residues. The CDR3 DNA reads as TGTGCCAGTAGCACAGGGCTCAATTCACCCCTCCACTTT. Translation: CASSTGLNSPLHF. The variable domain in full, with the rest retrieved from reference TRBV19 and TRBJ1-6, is DGGITQSPKYLFRKEGQNVTLSCEQNLNHDAMYWYRQDPGQGLRLIYYSQIVNDFQKGDIAEGYSVSREKKESFPLTVTSAQKNPTAFYLCASSTGLNSPLHFGNGTRLTVT.

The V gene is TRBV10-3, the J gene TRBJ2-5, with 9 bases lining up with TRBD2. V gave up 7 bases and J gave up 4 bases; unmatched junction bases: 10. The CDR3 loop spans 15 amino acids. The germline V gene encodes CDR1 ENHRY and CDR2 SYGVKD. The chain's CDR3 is CAIMRAGGLGETQYF. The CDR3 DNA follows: TGTGCCATCATGCGAGCGGGGGGCCTAGGAGAGACCCAGTACTTC.

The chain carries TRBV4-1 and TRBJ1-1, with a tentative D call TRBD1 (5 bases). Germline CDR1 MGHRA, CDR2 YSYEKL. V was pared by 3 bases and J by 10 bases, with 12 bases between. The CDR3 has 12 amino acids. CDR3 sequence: CASSQGVTVAFF. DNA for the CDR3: TGCGCCAGCAGCCAGGGCGTGACAGTAGCTTTCTTT.

This CDR3 is CASSPQAGVGNTIYF. Written as DNA, the CDR3 is TGCGCCAGCAGCCCCCAGGCAGGGGTGGGAAACACCATATATTTT. The chain is built from TRBV4-1 and TRBJ1-3; the D gene is possibly TRBD1 (6 bases). Trimming took off 4 bases at V and 4 bases at J, with 14 bases between the two ends. The CDR3 runs 15 residues. Germline loops: CDR1 MGHRA, CDR2 YSYEKL.